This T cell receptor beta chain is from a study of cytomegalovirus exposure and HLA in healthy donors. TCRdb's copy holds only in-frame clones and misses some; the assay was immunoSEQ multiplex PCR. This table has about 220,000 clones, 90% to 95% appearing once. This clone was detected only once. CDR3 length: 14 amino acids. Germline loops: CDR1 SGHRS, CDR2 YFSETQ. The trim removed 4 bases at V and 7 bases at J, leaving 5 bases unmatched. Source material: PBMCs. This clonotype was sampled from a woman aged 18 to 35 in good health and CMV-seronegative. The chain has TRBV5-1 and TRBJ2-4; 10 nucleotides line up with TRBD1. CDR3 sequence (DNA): TGCGCCAGCAGCCCTCGGGACAGGGGTAACATTCAGTACTTC. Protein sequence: CASSPRDRGNIQYF.